This paragraph covers one TCR beta chain sequence. The antigen is unknown. The CDR3 loop spans 16 amino acids. CDR1 and CDR2 from the germline V gene are MGHRA and YSYEKL. V dropped 0 bases and J dropped 5 bases, with 14 bases sitting between them. This sample was taken from a study of CD8 T cells in ankylosing spondylitis. Study observations and caveats: Ankylosing spondylitis blood seemed to carry a telltale TCR beta motif made of under 10 highly homologous variants. Clones linked to disease, bearing a CD8+ phenotype, were relatively rare in peripheral blood. Enrichment of disease-linked clones was reportedly significant in matched ankylosing spondylitis synovial fluid.

TCRdb itself ran the 5' RACE reads through MiXCR, one entry per CDR3 protein. The profile covers more than 300,000 distinct CDR3 sequences, with 6.5% to 10% appearing a single time and more than 14% taken by the ten largest. V and J are TRBV4-1 and TRBJ2-1, with D perhaps TRBD2 (6 bases). Material: blood, either unsorted or a sorted T cell fraction (not recorded which). This sequence originates from a male donor with ankylosing spondylitis. CDR3 bases: TGCGCCAGCAGCCAAGAGGGGCGGGGCCTCCACAATGAGCAGTTCTTC. It codes for CASSQEGRGLHNEQFF.